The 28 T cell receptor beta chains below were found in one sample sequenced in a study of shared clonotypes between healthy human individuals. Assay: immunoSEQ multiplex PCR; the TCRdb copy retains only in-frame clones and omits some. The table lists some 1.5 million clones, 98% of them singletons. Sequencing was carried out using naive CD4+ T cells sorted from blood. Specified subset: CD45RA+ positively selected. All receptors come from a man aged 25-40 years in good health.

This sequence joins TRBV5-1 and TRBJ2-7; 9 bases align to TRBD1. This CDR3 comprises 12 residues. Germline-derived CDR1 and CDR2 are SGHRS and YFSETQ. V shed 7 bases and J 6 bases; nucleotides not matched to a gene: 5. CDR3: CASGQGSREQYF. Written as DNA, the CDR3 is TGCGCCAGCGGACAGGGGTCCCGCGAGCAGTACTTC.

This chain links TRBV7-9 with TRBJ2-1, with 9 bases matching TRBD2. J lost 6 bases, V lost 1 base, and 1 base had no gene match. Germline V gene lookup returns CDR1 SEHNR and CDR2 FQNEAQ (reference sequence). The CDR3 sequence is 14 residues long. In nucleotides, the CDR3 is TGTGCCAGCAGCTTAGGGGGACTAGCCAATGAGCAGTTCTTC. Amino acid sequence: CASSLGGLANEQFF.

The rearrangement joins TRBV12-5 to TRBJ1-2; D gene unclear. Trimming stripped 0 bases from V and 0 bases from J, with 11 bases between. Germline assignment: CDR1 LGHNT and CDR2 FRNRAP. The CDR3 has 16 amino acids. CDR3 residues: CASGLVIGSSNYGYTF. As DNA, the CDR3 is TGTGCTAGTGGTTTGGTGATAGGGTCTTCTAACTATGGCTACACCTTC.

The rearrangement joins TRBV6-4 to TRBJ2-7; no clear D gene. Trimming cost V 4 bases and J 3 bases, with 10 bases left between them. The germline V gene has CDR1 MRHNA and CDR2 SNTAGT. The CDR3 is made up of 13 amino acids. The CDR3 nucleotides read TGTGCCAGCAGTGTTGAGAAAGGCTACGAGCAGTACTTC. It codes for CASSVEKGYEQYF.

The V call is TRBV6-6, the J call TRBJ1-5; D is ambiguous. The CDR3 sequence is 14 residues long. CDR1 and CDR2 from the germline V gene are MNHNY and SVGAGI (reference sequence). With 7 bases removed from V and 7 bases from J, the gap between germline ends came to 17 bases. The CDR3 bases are TGTGCCAGCAAGAAGTTAATGGACGGGCAGCCCCAGCATTTT. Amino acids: CASKKLMDGQPQHF.

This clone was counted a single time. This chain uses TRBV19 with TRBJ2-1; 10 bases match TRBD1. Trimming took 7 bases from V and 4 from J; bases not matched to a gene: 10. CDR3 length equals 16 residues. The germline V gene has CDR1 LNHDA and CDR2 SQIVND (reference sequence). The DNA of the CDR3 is TGTGCCAGTATGGAAAAGACAGGGGGCACGTACAATGAGCAGTTCTTC. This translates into CASMEKTGGTYNEQFF.

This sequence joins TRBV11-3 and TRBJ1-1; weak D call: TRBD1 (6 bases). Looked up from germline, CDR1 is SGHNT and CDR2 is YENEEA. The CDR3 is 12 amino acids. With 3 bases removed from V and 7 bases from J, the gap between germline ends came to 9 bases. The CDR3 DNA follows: TGTGCCAGCAGCTTTCAGGGGAGTGAAGCTTTCTTT. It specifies CASSFQGSEAFF.

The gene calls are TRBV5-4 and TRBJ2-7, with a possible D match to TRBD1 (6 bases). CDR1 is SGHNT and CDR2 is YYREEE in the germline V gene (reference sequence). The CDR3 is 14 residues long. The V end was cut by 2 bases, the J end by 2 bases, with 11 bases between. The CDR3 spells CASSFPAGAYEQYF. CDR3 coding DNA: TGTGCCAGCAGCTTTCCAGCAGGGGCCTACGAGCAGTACTTC.

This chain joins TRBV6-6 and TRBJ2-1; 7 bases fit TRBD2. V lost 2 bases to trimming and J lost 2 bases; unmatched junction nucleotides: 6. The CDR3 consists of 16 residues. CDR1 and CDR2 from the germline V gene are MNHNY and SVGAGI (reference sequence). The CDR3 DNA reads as TGTGCCAGCAGTTACGAGGCGGGAGTCGCCTACAATGAGCAGTTCTTC. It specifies CASSYEAGVAYNEQFF.

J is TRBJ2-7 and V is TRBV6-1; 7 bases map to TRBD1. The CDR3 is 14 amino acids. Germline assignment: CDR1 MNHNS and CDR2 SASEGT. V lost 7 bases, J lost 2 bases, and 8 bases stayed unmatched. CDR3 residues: CASTPTGSTYEQYF. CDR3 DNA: TGTGCCAGCACCCCGACAGGGTCGACCTACGAGCAGTACTTC.

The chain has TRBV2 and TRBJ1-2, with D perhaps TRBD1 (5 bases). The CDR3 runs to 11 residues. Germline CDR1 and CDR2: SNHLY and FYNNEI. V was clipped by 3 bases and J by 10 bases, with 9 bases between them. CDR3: CASSDGGTYTF. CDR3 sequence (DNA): TGTGCCAGCAGTGATGGGGGGACCTACACCTTC.

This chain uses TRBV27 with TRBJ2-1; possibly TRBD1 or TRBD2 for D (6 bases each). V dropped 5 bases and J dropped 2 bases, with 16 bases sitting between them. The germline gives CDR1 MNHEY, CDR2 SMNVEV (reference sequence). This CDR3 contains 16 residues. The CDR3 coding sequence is TGTGCCAGCAGTCCAACCAGGGGAGGCCCCTACAATGAGCAGTTCTTC. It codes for CASSPTRGGPYNEQFF.

CDR3 amino acids: CASSQYTDTQYF. For the CDR3, the DNA is TGTGCCAGTAGTCAATACACAGATACGCAGTATTTT. V gene TRBV19 combines with J gene TRBJ2-3; D not certain. V lost 5 bases and J lost 2, with 5 bases in between. The length of the CDR3 is 12 residues. Germline values: CDR1 LNHDA, CDR2 SQIVND (reference sequence). The full variable domain, with the rest looked up from reference TRBV19 and TRBJ2-3, is DGGITQSPKYLFRKEGQNVTLSCEQNLNHDAMYWYRQDPGQGLRLIYYSQIVNDFQKGDIAEGYSVSREKKESFPLTVTSAQKNPTAFYLCASSQYTDTQYFGPGTRLTVL.

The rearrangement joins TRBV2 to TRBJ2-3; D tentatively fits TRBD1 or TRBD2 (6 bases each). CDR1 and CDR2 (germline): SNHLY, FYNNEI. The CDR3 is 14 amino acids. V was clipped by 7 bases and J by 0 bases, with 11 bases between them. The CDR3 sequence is CASTWGASTDTQYF. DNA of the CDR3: TGTGCCAGCACCTGGGGGGCGAGCACAGATACGCAGTATTTT.

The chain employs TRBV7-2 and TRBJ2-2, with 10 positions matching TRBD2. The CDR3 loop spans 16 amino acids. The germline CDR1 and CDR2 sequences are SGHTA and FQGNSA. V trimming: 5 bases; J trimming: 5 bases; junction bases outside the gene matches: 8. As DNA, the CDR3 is TGTGCCAGCAGCAAAGGACTAGCGGCTAAAACCGGGGAGCTGTTTTTT. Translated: CASSKGLAAKTGELFF. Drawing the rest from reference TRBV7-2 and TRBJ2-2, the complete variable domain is GAGVSQSPSNKVTEKGKDVELRCDPISGHTALYWYRQSLGQGLEFLIYFQGNSAPDKSGLPSDRFSAERTGGSVSTLTIQRTQQEDSAVYLCASSKGLAAKTGELFFGEGSRLTVL.

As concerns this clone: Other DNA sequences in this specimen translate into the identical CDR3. The CDR3, as DNA: TGTGCCAGTCGACAGGGGTCCTACGAGCAGTACTTC. Its translation is CASRQGSYEQYF. The rearrangement links TRBV28 to TRBJ2-7, with 8 bases identical to TRBD1. Germline CDR1 and CDR2: MDHEN and SYDVKM. CDR3 length equals 12 residues. J gave up 1 base and V 9 bases, and 2 bases lay outside the gene matches.

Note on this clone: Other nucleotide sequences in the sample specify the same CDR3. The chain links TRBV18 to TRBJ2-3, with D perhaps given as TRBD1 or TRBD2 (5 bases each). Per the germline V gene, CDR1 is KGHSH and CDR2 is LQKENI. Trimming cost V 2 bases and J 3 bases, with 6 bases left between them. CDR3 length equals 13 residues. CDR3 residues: CASSPGGTDTQYF. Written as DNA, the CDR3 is TGTGCCAGCTCACCAGGGGGTACAGATACGCAGTATTTT.

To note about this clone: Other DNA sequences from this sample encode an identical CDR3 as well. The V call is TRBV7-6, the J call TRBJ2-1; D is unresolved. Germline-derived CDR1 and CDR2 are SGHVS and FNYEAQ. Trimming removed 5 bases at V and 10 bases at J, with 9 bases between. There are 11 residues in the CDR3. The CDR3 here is CASSPGYEQFF. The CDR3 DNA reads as TGTGCCAGCAGCCCCGGTTACGAGCAGTTCTTC.

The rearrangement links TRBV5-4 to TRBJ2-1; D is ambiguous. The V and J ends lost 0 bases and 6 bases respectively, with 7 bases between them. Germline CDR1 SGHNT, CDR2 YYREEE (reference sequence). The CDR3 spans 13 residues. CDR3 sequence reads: CASSLGGFNEQFF. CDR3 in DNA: TGTGCCAGCAGCTTGGGGGGATTCAATGAGCAGTTCTTC.

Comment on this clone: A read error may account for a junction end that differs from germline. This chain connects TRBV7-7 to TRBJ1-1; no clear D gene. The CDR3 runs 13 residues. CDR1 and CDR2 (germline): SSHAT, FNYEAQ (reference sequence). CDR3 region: CASSAQLNTEAFF. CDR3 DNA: TGTGCTAGCAGCGCACAGTTGAACACTGAAGCTTTCTTT.

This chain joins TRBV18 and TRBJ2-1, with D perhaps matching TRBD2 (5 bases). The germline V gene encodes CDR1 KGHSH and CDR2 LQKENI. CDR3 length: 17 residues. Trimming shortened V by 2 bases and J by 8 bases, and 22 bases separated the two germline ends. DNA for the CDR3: TGTGCCAGCTCACCATCAACCGACTGGACCGCGGGCTATGAGCAGTTCTTC. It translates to CASSPSTDWTAGYEQFF.

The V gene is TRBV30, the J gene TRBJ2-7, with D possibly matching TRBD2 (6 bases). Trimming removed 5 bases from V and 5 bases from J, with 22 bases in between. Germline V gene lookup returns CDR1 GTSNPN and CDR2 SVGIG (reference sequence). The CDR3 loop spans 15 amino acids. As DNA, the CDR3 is TGTGCCTGGGGGAGGTACGGGGAAAAGAGACACGAGCAGTACTTC. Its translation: CAWGRYGEKRHEQYF.

The CDR3 is CASSRDRLNIQYF. The CDR3 DNA sequence: TGTGCCAGCAGCCGGGACAGGCTAAACATTCAGTACTTC. The chain combines TRBV6-5 with TRBJ2-4; 8 bases agree with TRBD1. The germline V gene has CDR1 MNHEY and CDR2 SVGAGI. The CDR3 is made up of 13 amino acids. Trimming cost V 6 bases and J 6 bases; bases outside gene matches: 4.

In nucleotides, the CDR3 is TGCGCCAAGGGTGGACAGGGGGCCGCTGGGGCCAACGTCCTGACTTTC. It is translated as CAKGGQGAAGANVLTF. The gene calls are TRBV4-3 and TRBJ2-6; TRBD1 aligns across 11 bases. V lost 10 bases, J lost 2 bases, and 7 bases stayed unmatched. CDR3 length: 16 residues. Germline V gives CDR1 LGHNA, CDR2 YSLEER.

CDR3 amino acids: CASSSGVEGEGETQYF. The DNA of the CDR3 is TGCGCCAGCAGCTCCGGGGTTGAAGGGGAGGGAGAGACCCAGTACTTC. The V gene is TRBV5-1, the J gene TRBJ2-5; 7 positions match TRBD2. V lost 3 bases and J lost 4; bases outside the gene matches: 12. The CDR3 runs to 16 residues. Per germline, CDR1 SGHRS and CDR2 YFSETQ.

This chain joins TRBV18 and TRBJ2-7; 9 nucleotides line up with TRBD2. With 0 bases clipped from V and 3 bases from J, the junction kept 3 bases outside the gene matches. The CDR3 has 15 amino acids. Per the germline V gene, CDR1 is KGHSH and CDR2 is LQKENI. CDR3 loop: CASSPPAGGNYEQYF. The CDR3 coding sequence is TGTGCCAGCTCACCACCGGCGGGAGGGAACTACGAGCAGTACTTC.

In DNA, the CDR3 is TGTGCCAGCAGTGCACAGGGGACCTACAATGAGCAGTTCTTC. Encoded protein: CASSAQGTYNEQFF. The chain links TRBV2 to TRBJ2-1, with 7 nucleotides matching TRBD1. CDR1 is SNHLY, CDR2 FYNNEI, per germline. Germline trimming cut 4 bases from V and 2 bases from J; bases unmatched to any gene: 2. The CDR3 spans 14 residues.

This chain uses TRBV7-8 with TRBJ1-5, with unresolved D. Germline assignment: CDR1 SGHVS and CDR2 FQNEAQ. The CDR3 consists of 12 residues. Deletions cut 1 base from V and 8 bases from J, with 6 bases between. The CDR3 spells CASSLGWEPQHF. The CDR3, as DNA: TGTGCCAGCAGCTTAGGGTGGGAGCCCCAGCATTTT.